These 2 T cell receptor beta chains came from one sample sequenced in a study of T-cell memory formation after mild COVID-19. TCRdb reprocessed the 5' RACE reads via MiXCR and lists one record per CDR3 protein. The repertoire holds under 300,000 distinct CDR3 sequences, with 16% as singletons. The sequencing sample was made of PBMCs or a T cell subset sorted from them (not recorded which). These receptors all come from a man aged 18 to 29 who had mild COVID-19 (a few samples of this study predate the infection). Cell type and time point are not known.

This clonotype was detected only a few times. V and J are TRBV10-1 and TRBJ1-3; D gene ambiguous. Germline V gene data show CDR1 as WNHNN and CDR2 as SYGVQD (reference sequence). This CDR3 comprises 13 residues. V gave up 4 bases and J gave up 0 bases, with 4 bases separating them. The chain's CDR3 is CASSGGSGNTIYF. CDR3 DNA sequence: TGCGCCAGCAGTGGTGGCTCTGGAAACACCATATATTTT.

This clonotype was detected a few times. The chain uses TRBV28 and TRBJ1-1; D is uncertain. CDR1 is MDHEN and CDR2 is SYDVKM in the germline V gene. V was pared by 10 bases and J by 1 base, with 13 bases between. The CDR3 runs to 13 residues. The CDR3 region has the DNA TGTGCCACGTGGGCCCTAGGGAACACTGAAGCTTTCTTT. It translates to CATWALGNTEAFF.